This T cell receptor beta chain was retrieved from a study of blood T cell repertoires in COVID-19. Study in general: Samples representing acute and convalescent COVID-19 were sourced from the United States, Italy and Spain. Sources were T cells, B-cell-depleted T cells, or PBMCs; the material itself was cDNA or gDNA.

In the authors' workflow: Amplification of reference gene primers provided the estimated nucleated cell counts. Clones were sequenced by immunoSEQ multiplex PCR, and TCRdb holds only the in-frame ones, with some missing. V, J and clone size were drawn from that table, and D and trimming were deduced from the DNA. The sample shows over 200,000 clones, approximately 86% of them seen only once. Specimen: peripheral blood. This TCR was sampled from a woman in her thirties with acute or convalescent COVID-19.

CDR3 nucleotide sequence: TGTGCCAGCAGTGAAGCGGGCGGGAGGGCCTCCTACGAGCAGTACTTC. It translates to CASSEAGGRASYEQYF. The rearrangement links TRBV6-1 to TRBJ2-7; 9 positions match TRBD2. V shed 0 bases, J shed 0 bases, and the junction held 3 bases outside the gene matches. The germline V gene encodes CDR1 MNHNS and CDR2 SASEGT. This CDR3 is 16 amino acids long.